This TCR beta chain stems from a study of control samples from healthy donors and cancer patients. The germline gives CDR1 KGHSH, CDR2 LQKENI. CDR3 size: 15 residues. Trimming removed 2 bases from V and 8 bases from J, with 18 bases in between. Profiling relied on immunoSEQ multiplex PCR, and the TCRdb table lists in-frame clones only, not all of them. The sample includes some 100,000 clones, roughly 83% of them seen just once. The V gene is TRBV18, the J gene TRBJ1-1, with a weak D call TRBD1 (5 bases). Sequencing used blood. This TCR derives from a woman aged 25 to 39 in good health. CDR3 protein: CASSPVQAGRGEAFF. The CDR3 region has the DNA TGTGCCAGCTCACCAGTACAAGCAGGGAGGGGAGAAGCTTTCTTT.